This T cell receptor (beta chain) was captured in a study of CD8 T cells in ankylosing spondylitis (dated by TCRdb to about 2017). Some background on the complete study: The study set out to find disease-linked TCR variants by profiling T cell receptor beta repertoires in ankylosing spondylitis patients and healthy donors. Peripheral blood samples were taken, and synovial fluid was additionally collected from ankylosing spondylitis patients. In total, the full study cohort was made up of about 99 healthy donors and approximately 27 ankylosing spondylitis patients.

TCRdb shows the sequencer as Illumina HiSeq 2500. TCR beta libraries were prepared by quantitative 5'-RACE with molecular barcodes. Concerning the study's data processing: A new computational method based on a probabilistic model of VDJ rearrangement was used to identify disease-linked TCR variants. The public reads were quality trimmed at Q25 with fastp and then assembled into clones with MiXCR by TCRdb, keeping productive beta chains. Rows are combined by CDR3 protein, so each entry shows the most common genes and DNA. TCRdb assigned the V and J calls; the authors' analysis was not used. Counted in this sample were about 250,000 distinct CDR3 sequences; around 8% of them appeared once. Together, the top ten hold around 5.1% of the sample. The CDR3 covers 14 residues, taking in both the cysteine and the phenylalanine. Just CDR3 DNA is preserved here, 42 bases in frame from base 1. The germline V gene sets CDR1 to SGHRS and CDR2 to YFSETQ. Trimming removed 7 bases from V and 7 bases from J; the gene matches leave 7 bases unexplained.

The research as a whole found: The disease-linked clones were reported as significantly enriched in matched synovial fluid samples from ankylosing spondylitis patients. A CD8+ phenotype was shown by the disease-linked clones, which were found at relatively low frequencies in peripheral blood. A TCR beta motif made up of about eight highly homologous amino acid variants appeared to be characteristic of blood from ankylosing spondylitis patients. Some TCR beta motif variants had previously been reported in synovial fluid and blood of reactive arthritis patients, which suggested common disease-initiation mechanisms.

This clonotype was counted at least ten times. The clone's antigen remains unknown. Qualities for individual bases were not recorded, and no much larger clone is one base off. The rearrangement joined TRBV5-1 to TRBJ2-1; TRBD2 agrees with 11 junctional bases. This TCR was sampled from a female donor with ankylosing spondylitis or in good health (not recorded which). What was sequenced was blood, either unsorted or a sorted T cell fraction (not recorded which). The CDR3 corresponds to CASRTSGSGNEQFF. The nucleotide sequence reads TGCGCCAGCCGAACTAGCGGGAGTGGGAATGAGCAGTTCTTC.